Each of the 18 T cell receptor beta chains below was sequenced from the same sample in a study of post-analysis software for immune sequencing data. Researchers reported that TCR beta cDNA libraries carried unique molecular identifiers. TCRdb reprocessed the PCR reads with MiXCR, giving one entry per CDR3 protein. The repertoire holds fewer than 850,000 distinct CDR3 sequences, with about 43% as singletons. Notes on the study in general: Elevated frequency relative to controls characterized 4 or 5 TRBV segments in patients, TRBV5-6, TRBV5-1 and TRBV20-1 among them.

No cognate antigen is known for these TCRs. The specimen sequenced was blood. These receptors were obtained from a girl aged 10 to 17 with multiple sclerosis.

This clonotype showed up just a few times. The chain is built from TRBV20-1 and TRBJ2-1, with TRBD1 matching over 9 bases. Per germline, CDR1 DFQATT and CDR2 SNEGSKA (reference sequence). There are 15 residues in the CDR3. V lost 1 base, J lost 7 bases, and 8 bases stayed unmatched. This chain's CDR3 is CSARALTGGLNEQFF. The CDR3 DNA reads as TGCAGTGCTAGAGCCCTGACAGGGGGGTTAAATGAGCAGTTCTTC.

The chain combines TRBV20-1 with TRBJ1-2, with TRBD1 matching 8 bases. The CDR3 is 15 amino acids. Losses at the gene ends were 6 bases for V and 2 bases for J; bases not matched to a gene: 11. CDR1 DFQATT and CDR2 SNEGSKA come from the germline V gene (reference sequence). CDR3: CSAQMTGATNYGYTF. The DNA of the CDR3 is TGCAGTGCCCAAATGACAGGGGCAACGAACTATGGCTACACCTTC.

This clonotype was seen a few times. The J gene is TRBJ2-3, the V gene TRBV29-1, with D unclear. Trimming cost V 8 bases and J 2 bases, with 11 bases left between them. CDR3 size: 12 residues. Germline CDR1 reads SQVTM; CDR2 reads ANQGSEA. In nucleotides, the CDR3 is TGCAGCATTCTGCCTCACACAGATACGCAGTATTTT. This sequence encodes CSILPHTDTQYF.

To note about this clonotype: One junction end does not reproduce the germline sequence, and a read error may be involved. The V gene is TRBV7-9, the J gene TRBJ2-3, with unresolved D. The CDR3 contains 16 residues. Germline V gene lookup returns CDR1 SEHNR and CDR2 FQNEAQ (reference sequence). The CDR3: CASRLAPWEVTDTQYF. CDR3 coding DNA: TGTGCCAGCAGGTTAGCCCCCTGGGAAGTCACAGATACGCAGTATTTT.

The chain joins TRBV6-5 to TRBJ2-5; D uncertain. Germline CDR1 and CDR2: MNHEY and SVGAGI. This CDR3 contains 16 residues. Trimming took 6 bases from V and 0 from J, leaving 17 bases between them. This chain's CDR3 is CASSSYRHRDQETQYF. The CDR3, as DNA: TGTGCCAGCAGCTCTTACCGACACCGCGACCAAGAGACCCAGTACTTC.

The rearrangement links TRBV5-1 to TRBJ2-3, with D uncertain. The CDR3 is 15 residues long. Germline-derived CDR1 and CDR2 are SGHRS and YFSETQ. V was pared by 4 bases and J by 3 bases, with 15 bases between. Written as DNA, the CDR3 is TGCGCCAGCAGCCCACTGAAACGCTTAACAGATACGCAGTATTTT. Protein sequence: CASSPLKRLTDTQYF.

The J gene is TRBJ2-7, the V gene TRBV3-1; 8 nucleotides match TRBD1. Germline values: CDR1 LGHDT, CDR2 YNNKEL (reference sequence). With 2 bases clipped from V and 6 bases from J, the junction kept 6 bases outside the gene matches. The CDR3 sequence is 14 residues long. The CDR3 is CASSQLGTGGEQYF. CDR3 bases: TGTGCCAGCAGCCAACTAGGGACAGGTGGCGAGCAGTACTTC.

The V call is TRBV6-2 or TRBV6-3, the J call TRBJ1-5; D may be TRBD1 (6 bases). V was trimmed by 6 bases and J by 3 bases, leaving 18 bases between them. The CDR3 sequence is 16 residues long. In germline, CDR1 is MNHEY, CDR2 SVGEGT. CDR3: CASSMWDTRTNQPQHF. CDR3 coding DNA: TGTGCCAGCAGCATGTGGGACACTCGAACCAATCAGCCCCAGCATTTT.

V is TRBV6-1 and J is TRBJ1-2, with D hard to call. Trimming took 4 bases from V and 3 from J, leaving 18 bases between them. The CDR3 has 16 amino acids. Germline assignment: CDR1 MNHNS and CDR2 SASEGT. Here the CDR3 DNA reads TGTGCCAGCAGTGTCGACCCAAGGGATTTATACTATGGCTACACCTTC. This encodes CASSVDPRDLYYGYTF.

The CDR3 here is CASSPGQGANEKLFF. The CDR3 nucleotides are TGCGCCAGCAGCCCTGGACAGGGTGCTAATGAAAAACTGTTTTTT. J is TRBJ1-4 and V is TRBV4-3; 8 bases are shared with TRBD1. V lost 4 bases to trimming and J lost 3 bases; unmatched junction nucleotides: 4. CDR1 LGHNA and CDR2 YSLEER come from the germline V gene. CDR3 size: 15 residues.

The gene calls are TRBV24-1 and TRBJ2-7; 7 bases line up with TRBD1. Germline-derived CDR1 and CDR2 are KGHDR and SFDVKD. The CDR3 runs to 14 residues. The V segment lost 4 bases and the J segment 0 bases; nucleotides outside the gene matches: 2. CDR3 DNA sequence: TGTGCCACCAGTGACTCAGGGGGCTCCTACGAGCAGTACTTC. Its translation: CATSDSGGSYEQYF.

This clonotype was recorded a few times. The junction does not match germline at one end; this may be a read error. The CDR3 nucleotides are TGTGCTAGCAGCTTGGGGACTAGCGGTCAGGATGAGCAGTTCTTC. It is translated as CASSLGTSGQDEQFF. The chain couples TRBV7-7 to TRBJ2-1; 11 bases match TRBD2. The CDR3 totals 15 residues. Looked up from germline, CDR1 is SSHAT and CDR2 is FNYEAQ (reference sequence).

The chain couples TRBV7-2 to TRBJ2-1; possibly TRBD2 for D (7 bases). Germline assignment: CDR1 SGHTA and CDR2 FQGNSA. V was trimmed by 3 bases and J by 8 bases, leaving 14 bases between them. The CDR3 is 14 residues long. The CDR3 DNA is TGTGCCAGCAGCTTCGGGGGGCGGCCACATGAGCAGTTCTTC. The encoded protein is CASSFGGRPHEQFF.

This clonotype was detected a few times. This sequence joins TRBV6-2 or TRBV6-3 and TRBJ1-2; TRBD1 matches at 8 bases. Trimming cost V 6 bases and J 6 bases; bases outside gene matches: 12. There are 15 residues in the CDR3. Germline values: CDR1 MNHEY, CDR2 SVGEGT. The chain's CDR3 is CASSYPGGAKDGYTF. Here the CDR3 DNA reads TGTGCCAGCAGCTACCCAGGGGGCGCGAAGGATGGCTACACCTTC.

The sample holds a few counts of this clonotype. The J gene is TRBJ2-7, the V gene TRBV5-8; 9 positions match TRBD1. Per the germline V gene, CDR1 is SGHTS and CDR2 is YDEGEE. CDR3 size: 15 residues. The V gene end was trimmed by 4 bases and the J gene end by 6 bases; junction bases not matched to a gene: 11. CDR3 nucleotide sequence: TGTGCCAGCAGCCAGATCTATGACAGGGGGGGCGAGCAGTACTTC. Encoded protein: CASSQIYDRGGEQYF.

This rearrangement joins TRBV20-1 to TRBJ2-3, with D possibly matching TRBD2 (6 bases). The CDR3 is made up of 13 amino acids. Germline CDR1 and CDR2: DFQATT and SNEGSKA (reference sequence). Trimming left V 3 bases short and J 2 bases short, with 9 bases between. CDR3 sequence: CSARRGATDTQYF. In DNA form, the CDR3 reads TGCAGTGCTAGGCGGGGCGCCACAGATACGCAGTATTTT.

CDR3 loop: CASSQAAGDWADTQYF. The CDR3 DNA follows: TGCGCCAGCAGCCAAGCTGCGGGAGATTGGGCAGATACGCAGTATTTT. This chain links TRBV4-1 with TRBJ2-3; TRBD2 aligns across 7 bases. V lost 1 base and J lost 4; bases outside the gene matches: 8. CDR1 is MGHRA and CDR2 is YSYEKL in the germline V gene. The CDR3 loop spans 16 amino acids.

V usage is TRBV20-1 and J usage is TRBJ1-2; D is perhaps TRBD1 (5 bases). The CDR3 is made up of 13 amino acids. Germline V lookup: CDR1 DFQATT, CDR2 SNEGSKA (reference sequence). V lost 6 bases, J lost 4 bases, and 15 bases lay in between. The CDR3 here is CSATRRVLYGYTF. The CDR3 nucleotides are TGCAGTGCGACTCGCAGGGTACTCTATGGCTACACCTTC.